This T cell receptor beta chain is from a study of blood T cell repertoires in COVID-19. V shed 8 bases and J 8 bases; nucleotides not matched to a gene: 12. CDR1 is SNHLY and CDR2 is FYNNEI in the germline V gene. CDR3 length equals 14 residues. The assay was immunoSEQ multiplex PCR, and TCRdb's table has in-frame clones only and misses some. The sample holds some 130,000 clones, around three quarters seen once. The sequence derives from a human donor in a cohort sampled during active COVID-19. Sequencing used peripheral blood. The chain has TRBV2 and TRBJ1-2, with 9 bases aligning to TRBD1. The CDR3 region is CASLTGTGFRGYTF. Here the CDR3 DNA reads TGTGCCAGCCTCACCGGGACAGGGTTTCGGGGCTACACCTTC.